Included here is one T cell receptor beta chain sequence, with context. The target of this receptor is not known. Base qualities are not at hand, and no much larger clone is one base apart. The time point label here, explained by the study, means: about 28 days (+/-7) after the second vaccine dose. Because spike-specific TCR depth and breadth did not differ between the two schedules, AZD1222 recipients who got a second dose at roughly 4 weeks were pooled with those who got a second dose at roughly 12 weeks. Vaccinee samples were obtained from the UK trials COV001 and COV002, which included a single-blind randomized controlled phase 2/3 trial of AZD1222 (ChAdOx1 nCoV-19) in healthy adults. For TCRbeta chain sequencing, PBMC samples from trial participants were taken at day 0 and at day 28 after the second dose. This record belongs to a study of T cell responses to AZD1222 COVID-19 vaccine (dated by TCRdb to the early 2020s). With respect to the entire study: TCR sequencing was performed for roughly 240 trial participants, of whom around 200 were given two doses of AZD1222 and around 25 were given two doses of MenACWY control vaccine. Trial participants were enrolled by age into subgroups of 18-55, 56-69 and 70-plus years, and around 150, 29 and 61 TCR-sequenced participants, respectively, were included in these subgroups. The research as a whole found: Reportedly, almost half of the unique spike-specific TCRs recognized epitopes lying outside the regions that are mutated in the B.1.351 and B.1.1.7 variants. Conclusions about previously exposed vaccinees are limited, since just five or six AZD1222 recipients were seropositive for SARS-CoV-2 at baseline. The 56-69-year group was small, and its depth increase did not reach significance, likely because of low power. Participants were mostly white British, with more females than males. The authors suggested clonal diversity may have been underestimated. A significant rise in spike-specific TCR breadth and depth was observed after two AZD1222 doses relative to day 0 and relative to MenACWY recipients. Because no day 14 peak-response samples were available, repertoires were characterized only after the peak T cell response. The vaccine-associated CD4 TCRs covered the entire spike protein, and the dominant responses fell in regions 160-218 and 743-854.

The CDR3 has 15 amino acids, counting the end cysteine and phenylalanine. Only CDR3 DNA is held: 45 bases, read in frame from base 1. The V end loses 1 base and the J end loses 3 bases, and a stretch of 10 bases separates them. In the germline V gene, CDR1 corresponds to SGHTA and CDR2 to FQGNSA. The CDR3 regions of human TCRbeta chains were subjected to immunosequencing. The authors processed their data as follows. TCRs in the repertoires were compared against a reference library of SARS-CoV-2-specific TCRs that had been generated with the MIRA antigen-specificity platform. Breadth meant the fraction of unique TCRs that were SARS-CoV-2-associated, whereas depth meant the fraction of total T cells that were SARS-CoV-2-associated. Each spike-specific TCR was assigned to its reactive spike region and to a CD4 or CD8 class using the MIRA data. Log10-transformed breadth and depth values were compared by one-way ANOVA with Sidak's multiple comparisons tests. This immuneACCESS table, as held by TCRdb, lists in-frame sequences with V and J called but not all clones. Of the missing ones, under half trace to an unresolved V gene in checked studies; the others have no known cause. V and J calls and clone size come straight from that table; D and trimming were deduced from the DNA. This sample gives 110,000 to 150,000 clones in total; approximately 91% of them show up just once. About 1.8% of the sample belongs to the ten largest clones.

Sequences were derived from peripheral blood, sampled 28 days after the second AZD1222 dose. The chain uses TRBV7-2 and TRBJ2-1; TRBD1 is perhaps the D gene, given 5 matching bases. This receptor was taken from an adult who received the AZD1222 COVID-19 vaccine. The base sequence is TGTGCCAGCAGCTTAGGGGGCGCGATCTACAATGAGCAGTTCTTC. Its translation reads: CASSLGGAIYNEQFF.